This T cell receptor (beta chain) was sequenced in a study of beta chain features in type 1 diabetes. Since all of the isolated RNA was reverse transcribed, expressed TCRB transcripts were what got sequenced. Data came from immunoSEQ multiplex PCR; TCRdb stores just in-frame clones and leaves some out. The sample holds 10,000 to 15,000 clones; more than 40% are singletons and the top ten take approximately 0.89%. There are 15 residues in the CDR3. Germline V gene lookup returns CDR1 SGHRS and CDR2 YFSETQ. Trimming shortened V by 4 bases and J by 4 bases, and 17 bases separated the two germline ends. The TCR was taken from a man aged 18 to 29 in good health. This sequence joins TRBV5-1 and TRBJ2-5; tentative D call: TRBD2 (7 bases). The source material was stem cell memory CD4+ T cells from blood. Here the CDR3 DNA reads TGCGCCAGCAGCCTTCGGGGGGCGCCCATAGAGACCCAGTACTTC. This codes for CASSLRGAPIETQYF.